Each of the 9 T cell receptor beta chains below was sequenced from the same sample in a study of blood T cell repertoires in COVID-19. Repertoires were generated with immunoSEQ multiplex PCR, while TCRdb's copy carries only in-frame clones and drops some. Of about 400,000 clones in the sample, 87% were seen once. The sequenced sample was PBMCs or T cells enriched from blood (not recorded which). The receptors stem from a woman younger than 30 with acute COVID-19.

This chain uses TRBV6-2 or TRBV6-3 with TRBJ1-1, with D unresolved. Trimming stripped 4 bases from V and 5 bases from J, with 17 bases between. This CDR3 region has 15 residues. Germline V gene lookup returns CDR1 MNHEY and CDR2 SVGEGT. The CDR3: CASSSPVTSRTEAFF. CDR3 in DNA: TGTGCCAGCAGTTCCCCGGTCACTTCGAGGACTGAAGCTTTCTTT.

Details on this clone: Within the sample, other DNA sequences also encode this same CDR3. The rearrangement joins TRBV27 to TRBJ2-1; 9 positions agree with TRBD2. Unmatched junction bases numbered 4, after V lost 3 bases and J lost 7 bases. The germline V gene encodes CDR1 MNHEY and CDR2 SMNVEV (reference sequence). This CDR3 is built from 14 residues. As DNA, the CDR3 is TGTGCCAGCAGTTTGGGGCTAGCGGGGAATGAGCAGTTCTTC. It yields the protein CASSLGLAGNEQFF.

The chain employs TRBV7-2 and TRBJ2-2; unclear D gene. The CDR3 contains 16 residues. Germline V gives CDR1 SGHTA, CDR2 FQGNSA. V lost 1 base and J lost 0, with 9 bases in between. The CDR3 spells CASSLGSRPNTGELFF. The CDR3 DNA follows: TGTGCCAGCAGCTTAGGCTCGCGTCCGAACACCGGGGAGCTGTTTTTT.

This clone was detected once. The gene calls are TRBV6-2 or TRBV6-3 and TRBJ1-2; 7 bases map to TRBD1. Germline lookup yields CDR1 MNHEY and CDR2 SVGEGT. The CDR3 extends over 14 amino acids. J gave up 6 bases and V 3 bases, and 7 bases lay outside the gene matches. The CDR3 is CASSYLKGADGYTF. The CDR3 region has the DNA TGTGCCAGCAGTTATCTGAAGGGGGCGGATGGCTACACCTTC.

This chain links TRBV27 with TRBJ2-1, with 7 nucleotides matching TRBD1. Germline CDR1 and CDR2: MNHEY and SMNVEV (reference sequence). The CDR3 has 13 amino acids. Trimming took 2 bases from V and 7 from J; bases not matched to a gene: 2. The CDR3 DNA reads TGTGCCAGCAGTTTAGAGGGGGCAAATGAGCAGTTCTTC. This translates into CASSLEGANEQFF.

The genes are TRBV6-5 and TRBJ2-7; TRBD1 matches at 7 bases. The CDR3 runs 15 residues. Germline CDR1 and CDR2: MNHEY and SVGAGI. V trimming: 6 bases; J trimming: 2 bases; junction bases outside the gene matches: 10. The CDR3 region is CASSPEGAPTYEQYF. The CDR3 bases are TGTGCCAGCAGCCCCGAGGGGGCCCCTACCTACGAGCAGTACTTC.

This clone was picked up one time. The chain is built from TRBV25-1 and TRBJ1-6, with TRBD1 identical over 9 bases. Germline CDR1 reads MGHDK; CDR2 reads SYGVNS. The CDR3 length is 15 residues. With V trimmed by 6 bases and J by 10 bases, 10 bases remained unmatched. CDR3 in amino acids: CASREPGQGFSPLHF. CDR3 sequence (DNA): TGTGCCAGCAGAGAACCCGGACAGGGGTTCTCACCCCTCCACTTT.

This chain joins TRBV15 and TRBJ1-2; possible D gene TRBD1, 6 bases. Trimming took 4 bases from V and 4 from J, leaving 10 bases between them. CDR1 LNHNV and CDR2 YYDKDF come from the germline V gene (reference sequence). This CDR3 contains 13 residues. The CDR3: CATSTRGIYGYTF. DNA for the CDR3: TGTGCCACCAGCACCAGGGGTATCTATGGCTACACCTTC.

The chain joins TRBV7-9 to TRBJ2-3; 8 bases line up with TRBD1. Losses at the gene ends were 3 bases for V and 6 bases for J; bases not matched to a gene: 2. The CDR3 has 13 amino acids. Looked up from germline, CDR1 is SEHNR and CDR2 is FQNEAQ (reference sequence). The CDR3 protein is CASSFQGADTQYF. The CDR3 coding sequence is TGTGCCAGCAGCTTCCAGGGGGCGGATACGCAGTATTTT. Full variable domain (rest looked up from reference TRBV7-9 and TRBJ2-3): DTGVSQNPRHKITKRGQNVTFRCDPISEHNRLYWYRQTLGQGPEFLTYFQNEAQLEKSRLLSDRFSAERPKGSFSTLEIQRTEQGDSAMYLCASSFQGADTQYFGPGTRLTVL.